This TCR beta chain was captured in a study of CD8+CD57+ T cells in acquired aplastic anemia. For CDR3 and TCR beta VDJ profiling, genomic DNA was the template used. TCRdb reprocessed the reads with MiXCR, giving one entry per CDR3 protein. Here the sample spans over 150,000 distinct CDR3 sequences, roughly 65% being singletons. The CDR3 consists of 16 residues. V lost 4 bases to trimming and J lost 1 base; unmatched junction nucleotides: 3. CDR1 and CDR2 from the germline V gene are ENHRY and SYGVKD. The patients chosen for sequencing had shown expansion of CD8+CD57+ cells (detected by flow cytometry).

The sequencing sample was made of sorted CD4+, CD8+, or CD8+CD57+ T cells (not recorded which) from PBMCs. This chain joins TRBV10-3 and TRBJ2-2; the match to TRBD1 covers 10 bases. This sequence was found in a human donor with aplastic anemia. CDR3: CAISAGQGRNTGELFF. CDR3 DNA: TGTGCCATCAGTGCGGGACAGGGGAGGAACACCGGGGAGCTGTTTTTT.